This TCR beta chain was captured by sequencing in a study of T cells in Graves' hyperthyroidism and ophthalmopathy. Findings of the study overall: Most thyroid clonotypes expanded above 0.001 were also detected in blood.

Reasons for excluding patients were uncontrolled infection, other autoimmune disease, pregnancy or lactation. Looked up from germline, CDR1 is DFQATT and CDR2 is SNEGSKA (reference sequence). The CDR3 covers 14 residues. The ends were cut back, 1 base at V and 0 bases at J, with 10 bases in the middle. It was RNA transcripts that yielded the amplified TCR beta CDR3 regions. A first-round RT-PCR of the TCR CDR3 used the HTBI primer set. TCRdb fed the multiplex PCR reads into MiXCR, producing one record per CDR3 protein. The sample includes over 650,000 distinct CDR3 sequences, about a sixth seen only once; the top ten take around 8.1%. This clonotype appeared many times. Its cognate antigen is unknown.

This receptor was obtained from a young man with Graves' hyperthyroidism. The chain uses TRBV20-1 and TRBJ2-7; no clear D. The sequencing input was blood. The CDR3 spells CSARGWHYSYEQYF. DNA for the CDR3: TGCAGTGCTAGAGGCTGGCATTACTCCTACGAGCAGTACTTC.